The 30 T cell receptor beta chains given below trace back to one sample, sequenced in a study of shared clonotypes between healthy human individuals. Profiling relied on immunoSEQ multiplex PCR, and the TCRdb table lists in-frame clones only, not all of them. The data contain some 2.3 million clones, approximately 95% of them singletons. What was sequenced was naive CD4+ T cells from PBMCs. Indicated subset: CD45RA+ positively selected. The receptors come from a man aged 18 to 30 in good health. Some clones in this sample may be carry-over from other donors' samples.

This clone was detected once. The chain has TRBV7-8 and TRBJ1-4; TRBD1 might be the D (5 bases). Trimming removed 3 bases from V and 4 bases from J, with 9 bases in between. Germline V gene lookup returns CDR1 SGHVS and CDR2 FQNEAQ. CDR3 length: 14 amino acids. CDR3 residues: CASSLGRFNEKLFF. CDR3 coding DNA: TGTGCCAGCAGCTTGGGACGGTTTAATGAAAAACTGTTTTTT.

The chain uses TRBV5-1 and TRBJ2-1; TRBD2 might be the D (6 bases). Germline V lookup: CDR1 SGHRS, CDR2 YFSETQ. V lost 6 bases and J 4 bases, leaving 20 bases between the germline ends. This CDR3 spans 16 amino acids. This CDR3 is CASTLIAADLYNEQFF. The DNA of the CDR3 is TGCGCCAGCACCCTGATAGCGGCAGACCTATACAATGAGCAGTTCTTC.

The genes are TRBV4-2 and TRBJ2-7, with D tentatively TRBD1 (5 bases). This CDR3 spans 16 amino acids. Germline V gene lookup returns CDR1 LGHNA and CDR2 YNFKEQ. V lost 0 bases, J lost 1 base, and 13 bases lay in between. The DNA of the CDR3 is TGTGCCAGCAGCCAAGATACAGGCAGGAGTTCCTACGAGCAGTACTTC. Translating gives CASSQDTGRSSYEQYF.

The chain carries TRBV5-1 and TRBJ2-1; the D is unclear. The germline V and J ends were trimmed by 0 bases and 2 bases, with 12 bases remaining between them. This CDR3 spans 16 amino acids. Germline V CDR1 and CDR2: SGHRS, YFSETQ. CDR3 protein: CASSLGQGSTYNEQFF. For the CDR3, the DNA is TGCGCCAGCAGCTTGGGGCAAGGGTCGACCTACAATGAGCAGTTCTTC.

This chain's CDR3 is CASSDSGRGRPGKLFF. The CDR3 region has the DNA TGTGCCAGCAGTGATTCGGGCAGGGGGCGACCCGGAAAACTGTTTTTT. The chain couples TRBV6-1 to TRBJ1-4; 8 nucleotides match TRBD1. V lost 3 bases and J lost 10; bases outside the gene matches: 13. Germline lookup yields CDR1 MNHNS and CDR2 SASEGT. The CDR3 has 16 residues.

The chain has TRBV19 and TRBJ2-6, with TRBD2 as a possible D gene (6 bases). Germline CDR1 is LNHDA and CDR2 is SQIVND (reference sequence). The V end lost 9 bases, the J end lost 2 bases, and 14 bases lay between the germline ends. The CDR3 runs 15 residues. CDR3: CASTLGGPGANVLTF. CDR3 DNA sequence: TGTGCCAGCACCCTGGGGGGACCTGGGGCCAACGTCCTGACTTTC.

The CDR3 DNA is TGTGCCAGCAGCCAGGGACAGGATCACTATGGCTACACCTTC. Protein sequence: CASSQGQDHYGYTF. The chain joins TRBV5-5 to TRBJ1-2; TRBD1 aligns across 8 bases. Trimming cost V 4 bases and J 3 bases; bases outside gene matches: 5. In germline, CDR1 is SGHKS, CDR2 YYEKEE (reference sequence). This CDR3 is built from 14 residues.

This chain links TRBV19 with TRBJ2-1; 13 bases line up with TRBD2. Germline V lookup: CDR1 LNHDA, CDR2 SQIVND (reference sequence). CDR3 length equals 16 residues. The ends lost 4 bases at V and 8 bases at J; junction bases unmatched: 8. CDR3 loop: CASSTQLAGGIDEQFF. Here the CDR3 DNA reads TGTGCCAGTAGTACGCAACTAGCGGGAGGGATCGATGAGCAGTTCTTC.

The chain joins TRBV28 to TRBJ1-5, with TRBD1 identical over 9 bases. The germline V gene encodes CDR1 MDHEN and CDR2 SYDVKM. This CDR3 has 16 residues. V trimming: 8 bases; J trimming: 2 bases; junction bases outside the gene matches: 10. This CDR3 is CASVLTGGAGNQPQHF. The CDR3 coding sequence is TGTGCCAGCGTGTTAACAGGGGGCGCGGGCAATCAGCCCCAGCATTTT. The full variable domain, its missing parts supplied by reference TRBV28 and TRBJ1-5, is DVKVTQSSRYLVKRTGEKVFLECVQDMDHENMFWYRQDPGLGLRLIYFSYDVKMKEKGDIPEGYSVSREKKERFSLILESASTNQTSMYLCASVLTGGAGNQPQHFGDGTRLSIL.

The chain has TRBV9 and TRBJ2-7; perhaps TRBD1 as D (6 bases). Trimming removed 3 bases at V and 3 bases at J, with 13 bases between. CDR3 length: 14 residues. Looked up from germline, CDR1 is SGDLS and CDR2 is YYNGEE. The chain's CDR3 is CASSAGDFFYEQYF. The CDR3 DNA reads TGTGCCAGCAGCGCAGGGGATTTCTTCTACGAGCAGTACTTC.

This chain joins TRBV4-2 and TRBJ2-3, with 9 bases identical to TRBD2. V shed 3 bases and J 5 bases; nucleotides not matched to a gene: 12. From germline, CDR1 is LGHNA and CDR2 YNFKEQ. CDR3 size: 17 residues. The CDR3 protein is CASSHPGGAGGLDTQYF. DNA of the CDR3: TGTGCCAGCAGCCACCCGGGTGGAGCGGGAGGCTTAGATACGCAGTATTTT.

This clone was counted once. The sample contains more than one DNA sequence encoding this CDR3. The chain uses TRBV7-2 and TRBJ2-3; D remains unclear. Germline loops: CDR1 SGHTA, CDR2 FQGNSA. The V and J ends lost 5 bases and 3 bases respectively, with 6 bases between them. The CDR3 runs 12 residues. The CDR3 DNA follows: TGTGCCAGCAGCATCGGGACAGATACGCAGTATTTT. Encoded protein: CASSIGTDTQYF.

The rearrangement uses TRBV7-2 and TRBJ2-1, with 9 bases identical to TRBD1. Per germline, CDR1 SGHTA and CDR2 FQGNSA. This CDR3 is built from 16 residues. V gave up 4 bases and J gave up 2 bases; unmatched junction bases: 6. The CDR3 loop is CASSSGTGITYNEQFF. CDR3 sequence (DNA): TGTGCCAGCAGCTCCGGGACAGGGATCACCTACAATGAGCAGTTCTTC. Variable domain in full (rest from reference TRBV7-2 and TRBJ2-1): GAGVSQSPSNKVTEKGKDVELRCDPISGHTALYWYRQSLGQGLEFLIYFQGNSAPDKSGLPSDRFSAERTGGSVSTLTIQRTQQEDSAVYLCASSSGTGITYNEQFFGPGTRLTVL.

To note about this clone: The sample holds other DNA sequences that translate to the same CDR3. The genes are TRBV5-4 and TRBJ2-7; D is unresolved. This CDR3 comprises 12 residues. The V and J ends lost 4 bases and 4 bases respectively, with 9 bases between them. Germline V gene sequence: CDR1 SGHNT, CDR2 YYREEE (reference sequence). The CDR3 coding sequence is TGTGCCAGCAGCGCTCGCCCTTACGAGCAGTACTTC. Amino acids: CASSARPYEQYF. The full variable domain, in which reference TRBV5-4 and TRBJ2-7 provide the parts outside the CDR3, is ETGVTQSPTHLIKTRGQQVTLRCSSQSGHNTVSWYQQALGQGPQFIFQYYREEENGRGNFPPRFSGLQFPNYSSELNVNALELDDSALYLCASSARPYEQYFGPGTRLTVT.

The table lists this clone with a count of one. The chain combines TRBV5-8 with TRBJ2-5; D gene ambiguous. V lost 0 bases to trimming and J lost 0 bases, with 9 bases between them. Per germline, CDR1 SGHTS and CDR2 YDEGEE. The CDR3 sequence is 15 residues long. Here the CDR3 reads CASSLGHDNQETQYF. Written as DNA, the CDR3 is TGTGCCAGCAGCTTGGGGCATGACAACCAAGAGACCCAGTACTTC.

The rearrangement links TRBV5-4 to TRBJ2-7; TRBD2 matches at 8 bases. Germline V gives CDR1 SGHNT, CDR2 YYREEE (reference sequence). With 3 bases clipped from V and 6 bases from J, the junction kept 11 bases outside the gene matches. This CDR3 is 15 amino acids long. The CDR3 nucleotides are TGTGCCAGCAGCTCCAAGACCAGCGGGAGAGGCGAGCAGTACTTC. It is translated as CASSSKTSGRGEQYF.

The chain has TRBV6-6 and TRBJ2-7; D is possibly TRBD2 (6 bases). V lost 4 bases to trimming and J lost 4 bases, with 17 bases between them. CDR3 length: 15 amino acids. From germline, CDR1 is MNHNY and CDR2 SVGAGI (reference sequence). The CDR3 nucleotides read TGTGCCAGCAGTTTCGTACCTTGGGACTTATACGAGCAGTACTTC. Its translation is CASSFVPWDLYEQYF.

The V call is TRBV28, the J call TRBJ2-1; D is unclear. Trimming cost V 5 bases and J 4 bases, with 9 bases left between them. The germline CDR1 and CDR2 sequences are MDHEN and SYDVKM. The CDR3 extends over 13 amino acids. DNA of the CDR3: TGTGCCAGCAGTCCCCTGGAATACAATGAGCAGTTCTTC. Its translation: CASSPLEYNEQFF.

The rearrangement links TRBV9 to TRBJ1-1; no clear D. Trimming left V 6 bases short and J 4 bases short, with 13 bases between. There are 13 residues in the CDR3. The germline V gene has CDR1 SGDLS and CDR2 YYNGEE. This chain's CDR3 is CASNGTGGTEAFF. The CDR3 DNA sequence: TGTGCCAGCAATGGAACGGGCGGCACTGAAGCTTTCTTT.

V is TRBV5-8 and J is TRBJ1-1; D is unclear. Per the germline V gene, CDR1 is SGHTS and CDR2 is YDEGEE. Trimming pared 2 bases from V and 4 bases from J, leaving 9 bases between. CDR3 length: 13 residues. CDR3 in amino acids: CASSLSGVTEAFF. In nucleotides, the CDR3 is TGTGCCAGCAGCTTATCTGGGGTCACTGAAGCTTTCTTT.

CDR3 protein: CASSLGQAGEQYF. CDR3 in DNA: TGTGCCAGCAGCTTAGGTCAGGCTGGCGAGCAGTACTTC. The rearrangement links TRBV7-9 to TRBJ2-5; D is unclear. Near its end, the DNA agrees better with TRBJ2-7, so the J call may be wrong. Germline loops: CDR1 SEHNR, CDR2 FQNEAQ (reference sequence). This CDR3 region has 13 residues.

V usage is TRBV6-6 and J usage is TRBJ1-3; the match to TRBD1 covers 10 bases. The CDR3 runs 16 residues. The trim removed 0 bases at V and 3 bases at J, leaving 2 bases unmatched. Germline-derived CDR1 and CDR2 are MNHNY and SVGAGI (reference sequence). CDR3 amino acids: CASSYSTGGGGNTIYF. The CDR3 nucleotides read TGTGCCAGCAGTTACTCGACAGGGGGCGGTGGAAACACCATATATTTT.

V is TRBV5-1 and J is TRBJ2-2, with D unresolved. CDR1 is SGHRS and CDR2 is YFSETQ in the germline V gene. CDR3 size: 14 residues. The V end was cut by 4 bases, the J end by 5 bases, with 12 bases between. The DNA of the CDR3 is TGCGCCAGCAGCGTGGGGTCAGCTACCGGGGAGCTGTTTTTT. It codes for CASSVGSATGELFF.

The chain combines TRBV5-4 with TRBJ1-1; D not resolved. The V gene's germline CDR1 is SGHNT and CDR2 YYREEE (reference sequence). V was shortened by 3 bases and J by 2 bases, with 14 bases between the two germline ends. The CDR3 loop spans 15 amino acids. In DNA form, the CDR3 reads TGTGCCAGCAGCTCCCACGCTCATGAAAACACTGAAGCTTTCTTT. It yields the protein CASSSHAHENTEAFF.

The V and J genes are TRBV19 and TRBJ1-1; no reliable D call. The CDR3 consists of 16 residues. V shed 5 bases and J shed 0 bases, with 16 bases lying between them. CDR1 is LNHDA and CDR2 is SQIVND in the germline V gene (reference sequence). CDR3 in amino acids: CASSANLRAMNTEAFF. The CDR3 bases are TGTGCCAGTAGTGCCAACTTAAGGGCCATGAACACTGAAGCTTTCTTT.

To note about this clone: The same CDR3 arises from other DNA sequences in this sample as well. The V gene is TRBV18, the J gene TRBJ2-3; 7 nucleotides line up with TRBD2. The CDR3 covers 15 residues. The V segment lost 3 bases and the J segment 0 bases; nucleotides outside the gene matches: 3. Germline V gives CDR1 KGHSH, CDR2 LQKENI. The CDR3 region is CASSPLAESTDTQYF. The CDR3 DNA sequence: TGTGCCAGCTCACCGCTAGCGGAAAGCACAGATACGCAGTATTTT. The whole variable domain, remainder taken from reference TRBV18 and TRBJ2-3, is NAGVMQNPRHLVRRRGQEARLRCSPMKGHSHVYWYRQLPEEGLKFMVYLQKENIIDESGMPKERFSAEFPKEGPSILRIQQVVRGDSAAYFCASSPLAESTDTQYFGPGTRLTVL.

Notes on this clone: Other DNA sequences in this sample translate to the same CDR3. The chain joins TRBV5-1 to TRBJ2-3; TRBD1 matches 8 bases. CDR3 size: 15 residues. Germline CDR1 reads SGHRS; CDR2 reads YFSETQ. With V trimmed by 3 bases and J by 0 bases, 3 bases remained unmatched. The CDR3 protein is CASSSRTGSTDTQYF. The CDR3 DNA reads as TGCGCCAGCAGCTCACGGACAGGGAGCACAGATACGCAGTATTTT.

CDR3 region: CASSSRLESSYNEQFF. CDR3 in DNA: TGTGCCAGCTCATCGAGACTAGAAAGCTCCTACAATGAGCAGTTCTTC. The rearrangement uses TRBV18 and TRBJ2-1; D possibly corresponds to TRBD2 (6 bases). V was cut by 5 bases and J by 0 bases, with 14 bases left in between. This CDR3 is built from 16 residues. Germline loops: CDR1 KGHSH, CDR2 LQKENI.

This clone was seen once. The CDR3 loop is CATGPSPYEQYF. The DNA of the CDR3 is TGTGCCACCGGCCCTAGCCCCTACGAGCAGTACTTC. The rearrangement joins TRBV10-3 to TRBJ2-7; D possibly corresponds to TRBD2 (5 bases). Trimming pared 10 bases from V and 2 bases from J, leaving 12 bases between. CDR3 length equals 12 residues. Germline loops: CDR1 ENHRY, CDR2 SYGVKD.

This rearrangement joins TRBV11-2 to TRBJ1-2; D remains unclear. From germline, CDR1 is SGHAT and CDR2 FQNNGV. The CDR3 loop spans 12 amino acids. Trimming pared 2 bases from V and 7 bases from J, leaving 8 bases between. CDR3 residues: CASSLSTIGYTF. In nucleotides, the CDR3 is TGTGCCAGCAGCTTATCGACGATTGGCTACACCTTC.